This is a list of T cell receptor beta chains from one sample in a study of OX40 agonist ivuxolimab in advanced cancers. Profiling relied on immunoSEQ multiplex PCR, and the TCRdb table lists in-frame clones only, not all of them. The sample contains some 40,000 clones, 90% to 95% of which appear only once. Specimen: CD4+ or CD8+ T cells sorted from blood, collected in a trial of the OX40 agonist ivuxolimab. The receptors stem from an adult with an advanced solid tumor such as melanoma, head and neck, liver or kidney cancer. Both conserved end residues are part of each CDR3. Fields, in order: J gene, clone size, D gene, V gene, CDR3 DNA, CDR3 protein. A D gene is named only where the DNA matches it firmly. Part of the rows lack a size; the others show once, few, many or a class for expanded clones.

J: TRBJ2-5
size: -
D: TRBD2
V: TRBV4-1
DNA: TGCGCCAGCAGCCATCCTATAACTAGCGGCAATCAAGAGACCCAGTACTTC
CDR3: CASSHPITSGNQETQYF

J: TRBJ2-1
size: -
D: TRBD1
V: TRBV5-1
DNA: TGCGCCAGCAGGTTCGGGGTGGGGACAGGGACGAATGAGCAGTTCTTC
CDR3: CASRFGVGTGTNEQFF

J: TRBJ2-7
size: -
D: TRBD1
V: TRBV7-9
DNA: TGTGCCAGCAGCTCTAACCCAGGGGGCGGCGAGCAGTACTTC
CDR3: CASSSNPGGGEQYF

J: TRBJ1-5
size: -
D: -
V: TRBV30
DNA: TGTGCCTGGAGCGAAGGGGCGTCAGGTAATCAGCCCCAGCATTTT
CDR3: CAWSEGASGNQPQHF

J: TRBJ2-3
size: -
D: -
V: TRBV9
DNA: TGTGCCAGCAGCTTCTGGGACACCCAAACAGATACGCAGTATTTT
CDR3: CASSFWDTQTDTQYF

J: TRBJ2-3
size: -
D: -
V: TRBV29-1
DNA: TGCAGCGTAGAACCACAGGGGACTAGCACAGATACGCAGTATTTT
CDR3: CSVEPQGTSTDTQYF

J: TRBJ1-1
size: -
D: -
V: TRBV28
DNA: TGTGCCAGCAGTGCAAGCCACAGGGTAAGGGGGACGAACACTGAAGCTTTCTTT
CDR3: CASSASHRVRGTNTEAFF

J: TRBJ2-1
size: -
D: -
V: TRBV5-4
DNA: TGTGCCAGCAGCTTGTCGTCCATAAACAATGAGCAGTTCTTC
CDR3: CASSLSSINNEQFF

J: TRBJ2-3
size: -
D: -
V: TRBV9
DNA: TGTGCCAGCAGCGTAGCTGGTGGAAGCACAGATACGCAGTATTTT
CDR3: CASSVAGGSTDTQYF

J: TRBJ2-1
size: -
D: TRBD2
V: TRBV4-1
DNA: TGCGCCAGCAGCCAAGAGGGGTCTAGCGGGGTTAGTGAGCAGTTCTTC
CDR3: CASSQEGSSGVSEQFF

J: TRBJ2-1
size: -
D: -
V: TRBV5-1
DNA: TGCGCCAGCAGCTCGACCTCGACAGCCTACAATGAGCAGTTCTTC
CDR3: CASSSTSTAYNEQFF

J: TRBJ2-7
size: few
D: -
V: TRBV29-1
DNA: TGCAGCGTTGAAGATCACGGGGCGGCCTCCTACGAGCAGTACTTC
CDR3: CSVEDHGAASYEQYF

J: TRBJ1-1
size: -
D: -
V: TRBV27
DNA: TGTGCCAGCAGTGGGAACACTGAAGCTTTCTTT
CDR3: CASSGNTEAFF

J: TRBJ1-2
size: -
D: -
V: TRBV5-5
DNA: TGTGCCAGCAGCTTGGGGCAGGGACCTTATGGCTACACCTTC
CDR3: CASSLGQGPYGYTF

J: TRBJ1-5
size: -
D: -
V: TRBV19
DNA: TGTGCCAGTAGTTATTCAGGAGCTAGCAATCAGCCCCAGCATTTT
CDR3: CASSYSGASNQPQHF

J: TRBJ2-7
size: -
D: TRBD1
V: TRBV27
DNA: TGTGCCAGCAGTTTAGGACAGGGGGGTTACGAGCAGTACTTC
CDR3: CASSLGQGGYEQYF

J: TRBJ2-7
size: once
D: TRBD2
V: TRBV13
DNA: TGTGCCAGCAGCCTTTCGGGGGGGAGGCGGTACGAGCAGTACTTC
CDR3: CASSLSGGRRYEQYF

J: TRBJ2-7
size: -
D: -
V: TRBV7-9
DNA: TGTGCCAGCAGCTTACCACCCCCCTACGAGCAGTACTTC
CDR3: CASSLPPPYEQYF

J: TRBJ2-1
size: -
D: TRBD2
V: TRBV19
DNA: TGTGCCAGTAGTTCAGCGGGAGCCTACAATGAGCAGTTCTTC
CDR3: CASSSAGAYNEQFF

J: TRBJ1-1
size: -
D: -
V: TRBV5-1
DNA: TGCGCCAGCAGCCCCCGGGACAAACCGAGAACTGAAGCTTTCTTT
CDR3: CASSPRDKPRTEAFF

J: TRBJ2-1
size: -
D: -
V: TRBV6-1
DNA: TGTGCCAGCAGTGAAGTCTGGGGCCGTATTTACAATGAGCAGTTCTTC
CDR3: CASSEVWGRIYNEQFF

J: TRBJ1-2
size: -
D: -
V: TRBV5-5
DNA: TGTGCCAGCAGCTTTAACTATGGTGGAGATGTTATCTATGGCTACACCTTC
CDR3: CASSFNYGGDVIYGYTF

J: TRBJ2-7
size: -
D: TRBD2
V: TRBV7-8
DNA: TGTGCCAGCAGCTTAGGTAGCGGGAGCTCCTACGAGCAGTACTTC
CDR3: CASSLGSGSSYEQYF

J: TRBJ2-3
size: -
D: TRBD2
V: TRBV7-7
DNA: TGTGCTAGCAGCGCAGGACTAGCGGCCACAGATACGCAGTATTTT
CDR3: CASSAGLAATDTQYF

J: TRBJ2-7
size: few
D: TRBD2
V: TRBV6-1
DNA: TGTGCCAGCAGTGTAGGACTAGCAGACTACGAGCAGTACTTC
CDR3: CASSVGLADYEQYF

J: TRBJ2-1
size: -
D: -
V: TRBV4-1
DNA: TGCGCCAGCAGCATAAGAGGTCCGACGGGCGCTGAGCAGTTCTTC
CDR3: CASSIRGPTGAEQFF

J: TRBJ2-2
size: -
D: -
V: TRBV5-6
DNA: TGTGCCAGCAGCTTGGGACAGAACACCGGGGAGCTGTTTTTT
CDR3: CASSLGQNTGELFF

J: TRBJ2-2
size: -
D: -
V: TRBV6-5
DNA: TGTGCCAGCAGTTACTTGGGTTATTCGGGGGAGCTGTTTTTT
CDR3: CASSYLGYSGELFF

J: TRBJ1-3
size: -
D: TRBD1
V: TRBV19
DNA: TGTGCCAGTAGTATCGGGACAGGGTCTGGAAACACCATATATTTT
CDR3: CASSIGTGSGNTIYF

J: TRBJ2-3
size: -
D: -
V: TRBV9
DNA: TGTGCCAGCAGCCGCACGGAGGATACGCAGTATTTT
CDR3: CASSRTEDTQYF

J: TRBJ2-2
size: -
D: TRBD2
V: TRBV25-1
DNA: TGTGCCAGCAGTGAATACGGGGGGACCGGGGAGCTGTTTTTT
CDR3: CASSEYGGTGELFF

J: TRBJ2-5
size: -
D: -
V: TRBV9
DNA: TGTGCCAGCAGCTTCAACGGAGAGACCCAGTACTTC
CDR3: CASSFNGETQYF

J: TRBJ1-1
size: -
D: -
V: TRBV7-8
DNA: TGTGCCAGCAGTCAAGTAGGGTGGGGGGACACTGAAGCTTTCTTT
CDR3: CASSQVGWGDTEAFF

J: TRBJ2-5
size: -
D: TRBD1
V: TRBV7-8
DNA: TGTGCCAGCAGCTTACCGGGACAGTCACAAGAGACCCAGTACTTC
CDR3: CASSLPGQSQETQYF

J: TRBJ2-2
size: -
D: TRBD2
V: TRBV29-1
DNA: TGCAGCGTCAACTCGGGGACTAGCGGGAGGGGGGAGCTGTTTTTT
CDR3: CSVNSGTSGRGELFF

J: TRBJ2-1
size: once
D: -
V: TRBV7-9
DNA: TGTGCCAGCAGCTTAGACCCCGGTCGGAATGAGCAGTTCTTC
CDR3: CASSLDPGRNEQFF

J: TRBJ2-7
size: -
D: -
V: TRBV7-6
DNA: TGTGCCAGCAGCTTAGGAGCAGGGCCCACCTACGAGCAGTACTTC
CDR3: CASSLGAGPTYEQYF

J: TRBJ2-7
size: -
D: -
V: TRBV11-2
DNA: TGTGCCAGCAGCTTATCGACAGTCTACGAGCAGTACTTC
CDR3: CASSLSTVYEQYF

J: TRBJ2-5
size: -
D: TRBD2
V: TRBV7-8
DNA: TGTGCCAGCAGCTCATCCGGGACTACCCTTAGAGAGACCCAGTACTTC
CDR3: CASSSSGTTLRETQYF

J: TRBJ2-1
size: -
D: TRBD2
V: TRBV7-9
DNA: TGTGCCAGCAGTTCAACGGGACTAGCGCTCGATGAGCAGTTCTTC
CDR3: CASSSTGLALDEQFF

J: TRBJ2-1
size: -
D: TRBD2
V: TRBV5-1
DNA: TGCGCCAGCAGCTTGAGCGGGAGCTCCTACAATGAGCAGTTCTTC
CDR3: CASSLSGSSYNEQFF

J: TRBJ1-2
size: -
D: TRBD1
V: TRBV25-1
DNA: TGTGCCAGCAGTGAGTCGGGGGACAGAATCTATGGCTACACCTTC
CDR3: CASSESGDRIYGYTF

J: TRBJ2-7
size: few
D: -
V: TRBV6-1
DNA: TGTGCCAGCTTAAACTGGGACTCCTACGAGCAGTACTTC
CDR3: CASLNWDSYEQYF

J: TRBJ2-2
size: -
D: TRBD1
V: TRBV19
DNA: TGTGCCAGTAGTCCTCGACAGGGGGATTCGACCGGGGAGCTGTTTTTT
CDR3: CASSPRQGDSTGELFF

J: TRBJ2-7
size: -
D: TRBD1
V: TRBV6-4
DNA: TGTGCCAGCAGTGAAGGGACAGGGGGCTCCTACGAGCAGTACTTC
CDR3: CASSEGTGGSYEQYF

J: TRBJ2-7
size: once
D: TRBD2
V: TRBV6-5
DNA: TGTGCCAGCAGTTACATAGCGGGAGGAAGGGAGCAGTACTTC
CDR3: CASSYIAGGREQYF

J: TRBJ2-1
size: -
D: TRBD1
V: TRBV4-1
DNA: TGCGCCAGCAGCCACCGGGACAGGGGATACAATGAGCAGTTCTTC
CDR3: CASSHRDRGYNEQFF